The 29 T cell receptor beta chains reported below all come from one sample, sequenced in a study of T cells in Graves' hyperthyroidism and ophthalmopathy. Amplification of TCR beta CDR3 regions was performed using RNA transcripts as template. First-round RT-PCR with HTBI primers amplified the TCR CDR3 region. A single record per CDR3 protein comes from TCRdb applying MiXCR to the multiplex PCR reads. The data hold almost 600,000 distinct CDR3 sequences, with about 43% observed a single time. The material sequenced was peripheral blood or thyroid tissue (not recorded which). These receptors all come from a woman between 18 and 29 years old with Graves' hyperthyroidism.

This clonotype was observed many times. The rearrangement joins TRBV20-1 to TRBJ2-7, with D tentatively TRBD2 (7 bases). Germline values: CDR1 DFQATT, CDR2 SNEGSKA (reference sequence). Trimming stripped 6 bases from V and 3 bases from J, with 21 bases between. This CDR3 has 15 residues. CDR3: CSAGGGAGSLYEQYF. The DNA for the CDR3 is TGCAGTGCAGGGGGGGGAGCGGGTTCCCTCTACGAGCAGTACTTC.

This chain uses TRBV20-1 with TRBJ1-1, with D possibly matching TRBD1 (5 bases). Germline V lookup: CDR1 DFQATT, CDR2 SNEGSKA (reference sequence). This CDR3 spans 11 amino acids. Trimming took off 3 bases at V and 7 bases at J, with 9 bases between the two ends. CDR3 DNA: TGCAGTGCTAGTATGCAGGGTGAAGCTTTCTTT. Protein product: CSASMQGEAFF.

The chain couples TRBV15 to TRBJ2-7; TRBD2 matches 9 bases. The ends lost 3 bases at V and 4 bases at J; junction bases unmatched: 4. The germline V gene encodes CDR1 LNHNV and CDR2 YYDKDF (reference sequence). The CDR3 consists of 14 residues. CDR3 in amino acids: CATSRTSGPYEQYF. CDR3 DNA sequence: TGTGCCACCAGCAGGACTAGCGGTCCATACGAGCAGTACTTC.

This clonotype was picked up one time. One junction end disagrees with the germline gene, perhaps due to a read error. The V and J genes are TRBV7-9 and TRBJ2-7, with 8 bases identical to TRBD1. This CDR3 has 18 residues. CDR1 is SEHNR, CDR2 FQNEAQ, per germline (reference sequence). The CDR3 loop reads CASSQVPGQGAGSYEQYF. In nucleotides, the CDR3 is TGCGCCAGCAGCCAAGTCCCCGGGCAGGGGGCAGGATCCTACGAGCAGTACTTC. The whole variable domain, remainder taken from reference TRBV7-9 and TRBJ2-7, is DTGVSQNPRHKITKRGQNVTFRCDPISEHNRLYWYRQTLGQGPEFLTYFQNEAQLEKSRLLSDRFSAERPKGSFSTLEIQRTEQGDSAMYLCASSQVPGQGAGSYEQYFGPGTRLTVT.

This chain joins TRBV20-1 and TRBJ2-5; the match to TRBD2 covers 11 bases. From germline, CDR1 is DFQATT and CDR2 SNEGSKA (reference sequence). The CDR3 extends over 14 amino acids. The CDR3 here is CSKASGRLQETQYF. The CDR3 DNA follows: TGCAGCAAAGCTAGCGGGAGGCTACAAGAGACCCAGTACTTC.

A remark on this clonotype: This may arise from a read error, as a much more abundant clone is one base away. The genes are TRBV20-1 and TRBJ1-2, with D perhaps matching TRBD1 (5 bases). The CDR3 covers 11 residues. Germline V gene lookup returns CDR1 DFQATT and CDR2 SNEGSKA (reference sequence). DNA for the CDR3: TGCAGTGCTGGGGGGGGGGATGGCTACGCCTTC. It encodes CSAGGGDGYAF.

The chain employs TRBV12-3 or TRBV12-4 and TRBJ1-2; TRBD1 agrees at 9 bases. With 5 bases clipped from V and 7 bases from J, the junction kept 11 bases outside the gene matches. This CDR3 comprises 15 residues. CDR3 bases: TGTGCCAGCAGTGACGGACAGGGGTCAGCCGGTGGCTACACCTTC. As protein: CASSDGQGSAGGYTF.

This clonotype was detected only a few times. The genes are TRBV10-3 and TRBJ2-7; TRBD2 matches 12 bases. The J call may be in error: the DNA end matches TRBJ2-1 better. The CDR3 contains 15 residues. Per the germline V gene, CDR1 is ENHRY and CDR2 is SYGVKD. The DNA of the CDR3 is TGTGCCATCAGTAGGACTAGCGGGGACTACAATGAGCAGTTCTTC. It specifies CAISRTSGDYNEQFF.

This sequence joins TRBV24-1 and TRBJ2-5, with TRBD1 identical over 7 bases. The V and J ends lost 5 bases and 3 bases, in that order; junction bases with no gene match: 5. Looked up from germline, CDR1 is KGHDR and CDR2 is SFDVKD. CDR3 size: 14 residues. Here the CDR3 DNA reads TGTGCCACCAGTGTCAGCGACAGGGAAGAGACCCAGTACTTC. Protein product: CATSVSDREETQYF.

This clonotype has just a few counts. The CDR3 ends on some other residue instead of the conserved phenylalanine or tryptophan, so this is likely a read error. Because the CDR3's place on the DNA is in doubt, the DNA is left out and the CDR3 is given as listed by TCRdb. The chain combines TRBV12-3 or TRBV12-4 with TRBJ1-1. The CDR3 spans 11 amino acids, including both terminal residues. The CDR3 here is CASSLAVEGIS.

This chain uses TRBV7-9 with TRBJ1-4; the D is unclear. The CDR3 is 14 residues long. Germline-derived CDR1 and CDR2 are SEHNR and FQNEAQ (reference sequence). Trimming removed 5 bases from V and 8 bases from J, with 15 bases in between. The CDR3 sequence is CASSLFWGREKLFF. As DNA, the CDR3 is TGTGCCAGCAGCCTGTTCTGGGGAAGGGAAAAACTGTTTTTT.

As regards this clonotype: A single base separates this from a much larger clone, so it may be a read error. The conserved phenylalanine or tryptophan normally closing the CDR3 is absent here, so this likely arose from a read error. This rearrangement joins TRBV20-1 to TRBJ2-2; 10 positions agree with TRBD2. The V segment lost 5 bases and the J segment 7 bases; nucleotides outside the gene matches: 10. In germline, CDR1 is DFQATT, CDR2 SNEGSKA (reference sequence). The CDR3 sequence is 15 residues long. CDR3: CSAPKREGLIGELFL. CDR3 bases: TGCAGTGCTCCGAAGCGGGAGGGCCTAATCGGGGAGCTGTTTCTT.

This clonotype was counted many times. The CDR3 DNA sequence: TGTGCCAGCAGCTCCTGGACAGGGCCATCCTACGAGCAGTACTTC. Its translation: CASSSWTGPSYEQYF. The rearrangement uses TRBV7-6 and TRBJ2-7; 8 bases match TRBD1. Looked up from germline, CDR1 is SGHVS and CDR2 is FNYEAQ. V was clipped by 4 bases and J by 1 base; unmatched bases: 6. This CDR3 region has 15 residues.

This clonotype was counted at least ten times. The rearrangement joins TRBV19 to TRBJ1-5; D not resolved. Trimming cost V 4 bases and J 3 bases, with 13 bases left between them. Germline V CDR1 and CDR2: LNHDA, SQIVND (reference sequence). The CDR3 totals 15 residues. In DNA form, the CDR3 reads TGTGCCAGTAGTACGAGCAGCAGACACAATCAGCCCCAGCATTTT. Protein: CASSTSSRHNQPQHF.

This rearrangement joins TRBV10-3 to TRBJ2-5; D may be TRBD1 (5 bases). Trimming pared 2 bases from V and 3 bases from J, leaving 16 bases between. The CDR3 length is 16 residues. Looked up from germline, CDR1 is ENHRY and CDR2 is SYGVKD. Here the CDR3 DNA reads TGTGCCATCAGTGAGGGGGCGAGCACTGAAGAAGAGACCCAGTACTTC. Encoded protein: CAISEGASTEEETQYF.

Many counts were recorded for this clonotype. V is TRBV19 and J is TRBJ1-1; D is undetermined. This CDR3 has 15 residues. V was pared by 7 bases and J by 1 base, with 16 bases between. Germline V gene data show CDR1 as LNHDA and CDR2 as SQIVND (reference sequence). CDR3: CASMSWALGNTEAFF. The CDR3 DNA follows: TGTGCCAGTATGTCCTGGGCTCTGGGGAACACTGAAGCTTTCTTT.

Turning to this clonotype: This may come from a read error, since a much larger clone is one base off. V gene TRBV7-3 combines with J gene TRBJ2-1; D is unclear. Trimming removed 4 bases at V and 7 bases at J, with 5 bases between. Germline V lookup: CDR1 SGHTA, CDR2 FQGTGA. The CDR3 contains 11 residues. This chain's CDR3 is CASSYGNEQFF. DNA of the CDR3: TGTGCCAGCAGCTACGGGAATGAGCAGTTCTTC. Complete variable domain (other parts from reference TRBV7-3 and TRBJ2-1): GAGVSQTPSNKVTEKGKYVELRCDPISGHTALYWYRQSLGQGPEFLIYFQGTGAADDSGLPNDRFFAVRPEGSVSTLKIQRTERGDSAVYLCASSYGNEQFFGPGTRLTVL.

This rearrangement joins TRBV29-1 to TRBJ1-5, with TRBD1 as a possible D gene (5 bases). Germline lookup yields CDR1 SQVTM and CDR2 ANQGSEA. The V gene lost 8 bases and the J gene lost 7 bases, with 18 bases spanning the gap. CDR3 length equals 13 residues. The CDR3 loop reads CSQGPGDSQPQHF. The CDR3 DNA reads as TGCAGCCAGGGACCGGGGGATTCCCAGCCCCAGCATTTT.

This clonotype was seen more than once but under ten times. This sequence joins TRBV27 and TRBJ1-2, with no clear D. The germline gives CDR1 MNHEY, CDR2 SMNVEV (reference sequence). The CDR3 covers 14 residues. Trimming pared 2 bases from V and 4 bases from J, leaving 11 bases between. This CDR3 reads CASSLDKGGYGYTF. In DNA, the CDR3 is TGTGCCAGCAGTTTAGATAAGGGTGGCTATGGCTACACCTTC.

This clonotype was found many times. This chain links TRBV15 with TRBJ2-3; D perhaps matches TRBD2 (5 bases). The CDR3 length is 15 residues. The germline V gene has CDR1 LNHNV and CDR2 YYDKDF (reference sequence). V gave up 0 bases and J gave up 6 bases, with 13 bases separating them. The CDR3 spells CATSRDRTRGDTQYF. The CDR3 DNA reads as TGTGCCACCAGCAGAGATCGTACCAGAGGGGATACGCAGTATTTT.

The chain joins TRBV2 to TRBJ2-2; D uncertain. CDR3 size: 16 residues. Trimming took off 3 bases at V and 2 bases at J, with 13 bases between the two ends. The V gene's germline CDR1 is SNHLY and CDR2 FYNNEI. This CDR3 reads CASSDQDAYNTGELFF. The CDR3 DNA reads TGTGCCAGCAGTGACCAAGATGCCTATAACACCGGGGAGCTGTTTTTT.

The genes are TRBV11-3 and TRBJ2-3; 10 bases match TRBD1. Germline V gene data show CDR1 as SGHNT and CDR2 as YENEEA. After removal of 5 bases from V and 4 bases from J, the junction contained 12 bases not matched to a gene. The CDR3 has 17 residues. CDR3 sequence reads: CASSPLRGQGYPDTQYF. The CDR3 DNA sequence: TGTGCCAGCAGCCCCTTGAGGGGACAGGGGTACCCAGATACGCAGTATTTT.

This chain uses TRBV20-1 with TRBJ2-4, with TRBD1 matching over 7 bases. The V segment lost 0 bases and the J segment 7 bases; nucleotides outside the gene matches: 3. The CDR3 runs 13 residues. Germline CDR1 and CDR2: DFQATT and SNEGSKA (reference sequence). The CDR3 reads CSARDEGANIQYF. CDR3 coding DNA: TGCAGTGCTAGAGATGAGGGGGCCAACATTCAGTACTTC.

V and J are TRBV12-3 or TRBV12-4 and TRBJ2-5; 9 positions match TRBD1. V lost 5 bases, J lost 5 bases, and 12 bases stayed unmatched. This CDR3 spans 16 amino acids. The CDR3 protein is CASSPGTGYTGETQYF. The CDR3 DNA reads TGTGCCAGCAGTCCTGGGACAGGGTATACGGGCGAGACCCAGTACTTC.

The chain uses TRBV5-1 and TRBJ2-3; D is unclear. The CDR3 consists of 16 residues. Trimming took off 4 bases at V and 2 bases at J, with 17 bases between the two ends. Germline loops: CDR1 SGHRS, CDR2 YFSETQ. The CDR3 DNA sequence: TGCGCCAGCAGCCGGATAGGTGGCACCTCCACAGATACGCAGTATTTT. As protein: CASSRIGGTSTDTQYF.

A remark on this clonotype: At one of its ends the junction is not consistent with the germline gene, which may arise from a read error. The J gene is TRBJ2-3, the V gene TRBV7-2; weak D call: TRBD2 (6 bases). Germline V gene sequence: CDR1 SGHTA, CDR2 FQGNSA. This CDR3 has 16 amino acids. The CDR3 nucleotides are TGCGCCAGCAGCCAAGGCCCGGGGGAGCGCACAGATACGCAGTATTTT. It specifies CASSQGPGERTDTQYF.

This rearrangement joins TRBV25-1 to TRBJ1-5; D is unresolved. The CDR3 covers 16 residues. Trimming took off 1 base at V and 2 bases at J, with 12 bases between the two ends. The germline gives CDR1 MGHDK, CDR2 SYGVNS. The CDR3 is CASSEFKGGGNQPQHF. The CDR3 bases are TGTGCCAGCAGTGAATTTAAGGGTGGGGGCAATCAGCCCCAGCATTTT.

This clonotype occurred many times. Given a much more abundant clone one base away, this may be a read error. The chain recombines TRBV7-2 with TRBJ2-7, with D unresolved. V was cut by 3 bases and J by 4 bases, with 4 bases left in between. This CDR3 has 11 residues. Germline values: CDR1 SGHTA, CDR2 FQGNSA. This chain's CDR3 is CASSLWYEQYF. The DNA of the CDR3 is TGTGCCAGCAGCTTGTGGTACGAGCAGTACTTC.

Comment on this clonotype: This may be a read error: a much more frequent sequence differs by one nucleotide. CDR3 in amino acids: CTSSLGGASHEQYF. In DNA form, the CDR3 reads TGTACCAGCAGCTTAGGCGGAGCAAGCCACGAGCAGTACTTC. This rearrangement joins TRBV7-2 to TRBJ2-7; no clear D gene. CDR1 is SGHTA, CDR2 FQGNSA, per germline. V was trimmed by 1 base and J by 5 bases, leaving 12 bases between them. The CDR3 runs 14 residues.